The next 22 T cell receptor beta chains were all read from a single sample in a study of blood T cell repertoires in COVID-19. Sequencing used immunoSEQ multiplex PCR; TCRdb keeps in-frame clones, though not all of them. Among about 200,000 clones listed, 80% to 90% were seen once. Specimen: peripheral blood. The receptors come from a middle-aged man with acute or convalescent COVID-19.

This chain links TRBV29-1 with TRBJ2-2, with 8 bases that match TRBD2. Germline CDR1 SQVTM, CDR2 ANQGSEA. The CDR3 contains 14 residues. Trimming removed 3 bases from V and 1 base from J; junction bases left unmatched: 1. The CDR3 region has the DNA TGCAGCGTTGACCTAGCGGGGAACACCGGGGAGCTGTTTTTT. It translates to CSVDLAGNTGELFF.

The sample holds a few counts of this clone. The J gene is TRBJ2-7, the V gene TRBV25-1, with D tentatively TRBD1 (6 bases). The CDR3 is made up of 15 amino acids. Trimming left V 3 bases short and J 0 bases short, with 12 bases between. From germline, CDR1 is MGHDK and CDR2 SYGVNS. The CDR3 DNA follows: TGTGCCAGCAGTGACCCCAGGGGATTCTCCTACGAGCAGTACTTC. It is translated as CASSDPRGFSYEQYF.

The chain employs TRBV2 and TRBJ1-1; D is unclear. Germline CDR1 SNHLY, CDR2 FYNNEI. This CDR3 spans 12 amino acids. Trimming cost V 5 bases and J 4 bases, with 8 bases left between them. The CDR3 coding sequence is TGTGCCAGCAGTTCCGAGGTCACTGAAGCTTTCTTT. Residues: CASSSEVTEAFF. Variable domain in full (rest from reference TRBV2 and TRBJ1-1): EPEVTQTPSHQVTQMGQEVILRCVPISNHLYFYWYRQILGQKVEFLVSFYNNEISEKSEIFDDQFSVERPDGSNFTLKIRSTKLEDSAMYFCASSSEVTEAFFGQGTRLTVV.

The rearrangement uses TRBV7-9 and TRBJ1-2; 7 bases are shared with TRBD1. The CDR3 runs to 16 residues. Per the germline V gene, CDR1 is SEHNR and CDR2 is FQNEAQ (reference sequence). J was trimmed by 3 bases and V by 5 bases; bases with no gene match: 12. CDR3 coding DNA: TGTGCCAGCAGCCCAAACGGACAGGTCCCCCACTATGGCTACACCTTC. It codes for CASSPNGQVPHYGYTF.

The chain links TRBV19 to TRBJ2-7, with a tentative D call TRBD1 (5 bases). Germline values: CDR1 LNHDA, CDR2 SQIVND (reference sequence). This CDR3 is built from 15 residues. With 6 bases removed from V and 0 bases from J, the gap between germline ends came to 15 bases. DNA for the CDR3: TGTGCCAGTAGCCCAGGGTCCAGGAGCTCCTACGAGCAGTACTTC. Translation: CASSPGSRSSYEQYF. Based on the CDR3 plus reference TRBV19 and TRBJ2-7, the full variable domain is DGGITQSPKYLFRKEGQNVTLSCEQNLNHDAMYWYRQDPGQGLRLIYYSQIVNDFQKGDIAEGYSVSREKKESFPLTVTSAQKNPTAFYLCASSPGSRSSYEQYFGPGTRLTVT.

V gene TRBV3-1 (or the pseudogene TRBV3-2) combines with J gene TRBJ1-2; no clear D. Deletions cut 0 bases from V and 7 bases from J, with 12 bases between. CDR3 length: 14 residues. The V gene's germline CDR1 is LGHDT and CDR2 YNNKEL (reference sequence). The CDR3 DNA follows: TGTGCCAGCAGCCAAGATAACGGGGTGCGTGGCTACACCTTC. Residues: CASSQDNGVRGYTF.

This clone was seen just once. CDR3 nucleotide sequence: TGTGCCAGCAGAAAGACAGGTCGCGGCTACACCTTC. This gives the protein CASRKTGRGYTF. The genes are TRBV6-5 and TRBJ1-2; D may be TRBD1 (6 bases). V gave up 6 bases and J gave up 8 bases, with 13 bases separating them. The CDR3 covers 12 residues. Germline V gives CDR1 MNHEY, CDR2 SVGAGI.

This chain joins TRBV2 and TRBJ1-6; 7 nucleotides match TRBD1. The CDR3 has 13 amino acids. J was trimmed by 9 bases and V by 4 bases; bases with no gene match: 3. CDR1 is SNHLY, CDR2 FYNNEI, per germline. This CDR3 reads CASSGRQGSPLHF. In DNA, the CDR3 is TGTGCCAGCAGTGGAAGACAGGGTTCACCCCTCCACTTT.

The chain has TRBV7-3 and TRBJ1-1; TRBD1 might be the D (6 bases). Germline V gene data show CDR1 as SGHTA and CDR2 as FQGTGA. V was trimmed by 5 bases and J by 5 bases, leaving 12 bases between them. The CDR3 consists of 13 residues. CDR3 loop: CASSPTRGTEAFF. The CDR3 nucleotides read TGTGCCAGCAGCCCTACTAGGGGGACTGAAGCTTTCTTT.

The chain recombines TRBV6-5 with TRBJ1-5; possible D gene TRBD1, 5 bases. Trimming took off 10 bases at V and 0 bases at J, with 13 bases between the two ends. The CDR3 length is 14 residues. Germline CDR1 reads MNHEY; CDR2 reads SVGAGI. CDR3 residues: CATRQIYSNQPQHF. The DNA for the CDR3 is TGTGCCACCCGACAGATCTATAGCAATCAGCCCCAGCATTTT.

The gene calls are TRBV14 and TRBJ1-2; TRBD1 might be the D (6 bases). The CDR3 has 14 amino acids. CDR1 is SGHDN, CDR2 FVKESK, per germline. Trimming stripped 0 bases from V and 7 bases from J, with 12 bases between. Here the CDR3 DNA reads TGTGCCAGCAGCCAAGAAGGACAGTCCTTTGGCTACACCTTC. It encodes CASSQEGQSFGYTF.

This chain connects TRBV7-8 to TRBJ1-2; D not resolved. The germline V gene encodes CDR1 SGHVS and CDR2 FQNEAQ. The V and J ends lost 5 bases and 5 bases respectively, with 12 bases between them. CDR3 size: 13 residues. CDR3 protein: CASSLHQSYGYTF. The CDR3 coding sequence is TGTGCCAGCAGCCTACATCAGTCTTATGGCTACACCTTC.

The chain combines TRBV6-6 with TRBJ2-7, with 7 bases that match TRBD1. Germline values: CDR1 MNHNY, CDR2 SVGAGI (reference sequence). The ends lost 2 bases at V and 2 bases at J; junction bases unmatched: 9. CDR3 length: 16 residues. CDR3 sequence: CASSYVGVRGPYEQYF. Written as DNA, the CDR3 is TGTGCCAGCAGTTACGTCGGTGTTAGGGGGCCCTACGAGCAGTACTTC.

The genes are TRBV3-1 (or the pseudogene TRBV3-2) and TRBJ2-5, with 8 bases aligning to TRBD1. There are 15 residues in the CDR3. In germline, CDR1 is LGHDT, CDR2 YNNKEL (reference sequence). J was trimmed by 1 base and V by 9 bases; bases with no gene match: 10. CDR3 loop: CASLPTQGAQETQYF. The CDR3 bases are TGTGCCAGTTTGCCCACCCAGGGGGCCCAAGAGACCCAGTACTTC.

The rearrangement joins TRBV19 to TRBJ2-3, with no clear D. Germline V gene lookup returns CDR1 LNHDA and CDR2 SQIVND (reference sequence). Trimming took 5 bases from V and 3 from J, leaving 9 bases between them. This CDR3 contains 13 residues. As DNA, the CDR3 is TGTGCCAGTAGTCTAGGAGTAACAGATACGCAGTATTTT. Protein product: CASSLGVTDTQYF.

This chain connects TRBV10-2 to TRBJ1-5; no definite D call. The CDR3 runs 13 residues. V lost 3 bases, J lost 2 bases, and 5 bases lay in between. In germline, CDR1 is WSHSY, CDR2 SAAADI. The CDR3 sequence is CASSERGNQPQHF. The CDR3 DNA reads as TGCGCCAGCAGTGAAAGAGGCAATCAGCCCCAGCATTTT.

V is TRBV5-4 and J is TRBJ1-2, with D hard to call. Germline V lookup: CDR1 SGHNT, CDR2 YYREEE (reference sequence). CDR3 length: 14 amino acids. Between the trimmed V and J ends, which lost 1 base and 4 bases, there was a span of 11 bases. The CDR3 here is CASSLSTGAYGYTF. As DNA, the CDR3 is TGTGCCAGCAGCTTGTCGACGGGTGCCTATGGCTACACCTTC.

This clone was recorded once. This sequence joins TRBV29-1 and TRBJ2-5; TRBD1 aligns across 8 bases. The CDR3 covers 13 residues. Germline CDR1 reads SQVTM; CDR2 reads ANQGSEA. Trimming removed 7 bases from V and 5 bases from J; junction bases left unmatched: 9. The CDR3 DNA sequence: TGCAGCGGGACGACAGGGGCAGGGGAGACCCAGTACTTC. Translation: CSGTTGAGETQYF.

For this clone: Within the sample, other DNA sequences also encode this same CDR3. The V gene is TRBV18, the J gene TRBJ1-1, with D perhaps TRBD1 (5 bases). CDR1 is KGHSH and CDR2 is LQKENI in the germline V gene. Trimming stripped 3 bases from V and 2 bases from J, with 10 bases between. The CDR3 loop spans 14 amino acids. CDR3 sequence reads: CASSPDSRNTEAFF. CDR3 DNA: TGTGCCAGCTCACCCGACAGTCGAAACACTGAAGCTTTCTTT.

The chain combines TRBV7-9 with TRBJ1-1; D uncertain. CDR1 and CDR2 (germline): SEHNR, FQNEAQ (reference sequence). This CDR3 region has 13 residues. V lost 5 bases and J 1 base, leaving 8 bases between the germline ends. The CDR3 reads CASSNRRNTEAFF. The CDR3 DNA reads as TGTGCCAGCAGCAATCGGAGGAACACTGAAGCTTTCTTT.

V gene TRBV6-5 combines with J gene TRBJ2-3, with 11 bases aligning to TRBD1. V lost 6 bases and J lost 4; bases outside the gene matches: 3. Germline V lookup: CDR1 MNHEY, CDR2 SVGAGI. The CDR3 runs to 14 residues. The DNA for the CDR3 is TGTGCCAGCAGCTCGGGACAGGGGGCAGATACGCAGTATTTT. It specifies CASSSGQGADTQYF.

This clone was observed a single time. The rearrangement uses TRBV7-9 and TRBJ1-2, with 8 bases matching TRBD1. Germline V gene data show CDR1 as SEHNR and CDR2 as FQNEAQ (reference sequence). The CDR3 length is 12 residues. V lost 5 bases and J lost 8; bases outside the gene matches: 4. The CDR3 region has the DNA TGTGCCAGCAGCACGGACAGGGACGGCTACACCTTC. Translated: CASSTDRDGYTF.